This T cell receptor beta chain was captured by sequencing in a study of blood T cell repertoires in COVID-19. Germline-derived CDR1 and CDR2 are DFQATT and SNEGSKA (reference sequence). The length of the CDR3 is 11 residues. V dropped 6 bases and J dropped 6; count of bases not matched to a gene: 4. As originally analysed: Amplification of reference gene primers provided the estimated nucleated cell counts. Clones were read by immunoSEQ multiplex PCR, and TCRdb kept only the in-frame ones, dropping some. That table gives V, J and clone size, and the DNA gave D and trimming. The data contain roughly 440,000 clones, about nine tenths of them singletons. Seattle researchers signed up patients amid active infection and tracked them longitudinally. This clone was recorded many times.

The sequence came from a woman between 50 and 59 years old with COVID-19, enrolled during active disease. The V and J genes are TRBV20-1 and TRBJ1-2, with 7 nucleotides matching TRBD1. Sequences were obtained from peripheral blood. CDR3 region: CSALGTDGYTF. In nucleotides, the CDR3 is TGCAGTGCCTTAGGGACAGATGGCTACACCTTC.